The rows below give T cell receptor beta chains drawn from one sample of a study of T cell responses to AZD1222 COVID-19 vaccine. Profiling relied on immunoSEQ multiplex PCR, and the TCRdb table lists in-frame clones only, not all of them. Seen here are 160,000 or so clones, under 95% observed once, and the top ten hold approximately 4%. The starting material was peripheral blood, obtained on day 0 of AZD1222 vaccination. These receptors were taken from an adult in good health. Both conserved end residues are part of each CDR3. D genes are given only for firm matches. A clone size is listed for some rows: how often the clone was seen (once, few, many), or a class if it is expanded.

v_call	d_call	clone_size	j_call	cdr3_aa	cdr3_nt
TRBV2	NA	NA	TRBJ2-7	CASSEGVRGTYEQYF	TGTGCCAGCAGTGAAGGGGTACGCGGGACCTACGAGCAGTACTTC
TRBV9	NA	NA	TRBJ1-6	CASTPEGGFNSPLHF	TGTGCCAGCACCCCCGAAGGGGGTTTTAATTCACCCCTCCACTTT
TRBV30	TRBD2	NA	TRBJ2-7	CAWSLSGSRYEQYF	TGTGCCTGGAGTTTGAGCGGGAGTCGGTACGAGCAGTACTTC
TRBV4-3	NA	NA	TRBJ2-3	CASSLLIMTDTQYF	TGCGCCAGCAGCCTCCTAATTATGACAGATACGCAGTATTTT
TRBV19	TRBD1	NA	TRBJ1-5	CASGDRGGNQPQHF	TGTGCCAGTGGGGACAGGGGAGGGAATCAGCCCCAGCATTTT
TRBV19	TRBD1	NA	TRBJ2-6	CASSIWRDRANSANVLTF	TGTGCCAGTAGTATATGGCGGGACAGGGCAAATTCGGCCAACGTCCTGACTTTC
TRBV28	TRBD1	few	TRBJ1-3	CASSSRDRDGNTIYF	TGTGCCAGCAGTTCTAGGGACAGGGACGGAAACACCATATATTTT
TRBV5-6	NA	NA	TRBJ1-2	CASRADPGFNYGYTF	TGTGCCAGCAGAGCCGATCCAGGTTTTAACTATGGCTACACCTTC
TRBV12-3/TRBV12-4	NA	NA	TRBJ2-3	CASSSGGWDTQYF	TGTGCCAGCAGTTCGGGGGGCTGGGATACGCAGTATTTT
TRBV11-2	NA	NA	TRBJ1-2	CASYSSNYGYTF	TGTGCCAGCTACAGCTCCAACTATGGCTACACCTTC
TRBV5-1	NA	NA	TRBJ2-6	CASSLAGSTGANVLTF	TGCGCCAGCAGCTTGGCCGGCAGTACCGGGGCCAACGTCCTGACTTTC
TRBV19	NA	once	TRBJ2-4	CASTPDRAGKNIQYF	TGTGCCAGTACCCCAGATCGGGCAGGGAAAAACATTCAGTACTTC
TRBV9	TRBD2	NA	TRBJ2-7	CASSPRTSGSYEQYF	TGTGCCAGCAGCCCCAGGACTAGCGGCTCCTACGAGCAGTACTTC
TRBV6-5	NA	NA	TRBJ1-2	CASSYGLGYGYTF	TGTGCCAGCAGTTACGGTTTAGGGTATGGCTACACCTTC
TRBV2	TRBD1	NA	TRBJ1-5	CASLEDRDNQPQHF	TGTGCCAGCTTAGAGGACAGGGACAATCAGCCCCAGCATTTT
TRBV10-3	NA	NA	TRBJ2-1	CAGAGSYNEQFF	TGTGCGGGCGCAGGATCCTACAATGAGCAGTTCTTC
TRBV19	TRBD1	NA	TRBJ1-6	CASSTTGGNSPLHF	TGTGCCAGTAGCACTACAGGGGGAAATTCACCCCTCCACTTT
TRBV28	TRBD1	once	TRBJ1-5	CASSRPGTGAQPQHF	TGTGCCAGCAGTAGACCCGGGACAGGCGCTCAGCCCCAGCATTTT
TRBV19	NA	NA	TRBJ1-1	CASTYAGSEAFF	TGTGCCAGTACATACGCGGGCTCCGAAGCTTTCTTT
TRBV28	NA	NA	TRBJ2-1	CASSPTGRVNEQFF	TGTGCCAGCTCCCCGACAGGGAGGGTCAATGAGCAGTTCTTC
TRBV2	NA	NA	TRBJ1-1	CASSEEQGGTEAFF	TGTGCCAGCAGTGAAGAACAGGGAGGCACTGAAGCTTTCTTT
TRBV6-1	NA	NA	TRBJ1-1	CASSEVWTVNTEAFF	TGTGCCAGCAGTGAAGTATGGACGGTCAACACTGAAGCTTTCTTT
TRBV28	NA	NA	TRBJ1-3	CASSLVQGSGNTIYF	TGTGCCAGCAGTTTAGTGCAGGGCTCTGGAAACACCATATATTTT
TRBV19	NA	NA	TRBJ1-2	CASSITQSGFYGYTF	TGTGCCAGTAGTATCACGCAATCGGGATTCTATGGCTACACCTTC
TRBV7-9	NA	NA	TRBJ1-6	CASSLAREGQSPLHF	TGTGCCAGCAGCTTAGCCCGGGAGGGCCAGTCACCCCTCCACTTT
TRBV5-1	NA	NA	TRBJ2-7	CASSPARGPSYEQYF	TGCGCCAGCAGCCCGGCCCGGGGGCCCTCCTACGAGCAGTACTTC
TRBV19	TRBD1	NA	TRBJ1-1	CASRWIQGGMNTEAFF	TGTGCCAGTAGATGGATTCAGGGGGGGATGAACACTGAAGCTTTCTTT
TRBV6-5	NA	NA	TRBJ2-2	CASRGRGRNTGELFF	TGTGCCAGCAGGGGGCGGGGGCGGAACACCGGGGAGCTGTTTTTT
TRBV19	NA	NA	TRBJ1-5	CASSTQVGGSNQPQHF	TGTGCCAGTAGTACTCAGGTTGGGGGTAGCAATCAGCCCCAGCATTTT
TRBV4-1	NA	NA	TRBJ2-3	CASSQDIRTDTQYF	TGCGCCAGCAGCCAAGACATACGCACAGATACGCAGTATTTT
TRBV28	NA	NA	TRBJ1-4	CASRVTNEKLFF	TGTGCCAGCAGGGTGACTAATGAAAAACTGTTTTTT
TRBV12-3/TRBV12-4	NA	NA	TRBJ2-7	CASSRDGYEQYF	TGTGCCAGCAGTCGGGACGGCTACGAGCAGTACTTC
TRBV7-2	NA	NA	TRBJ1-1	CASSSLYNPWQFRATEAFF	TGTGCCAGCAGCTCCTTATATAACCCTTGGCAATTCAGGGCCACTGAAGCTTTCTTT
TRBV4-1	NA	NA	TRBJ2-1	CASSRAPGALYNEQFF	TGCGCCAGCAGCCGCGCTCCAGGGGCCCTATACAATGAGCAGTTCTTC
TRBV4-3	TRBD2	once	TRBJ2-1	CASSQDQLAGGADEQFF	TGCGCCAGCAGCCAAGATCAATTAGCGGGAGGCGCCGATGAGCAGTTCTTC
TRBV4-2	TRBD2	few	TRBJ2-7	CASSQDSGSSYEQYF	TGTGCCAGCAGCCAAGATAGCGGGAGCTCCTACGAGCAGTACTTC
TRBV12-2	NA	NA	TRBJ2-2	CASRLAPGQGARTGELFF	TGTGCAAGTCGCTTAGCTCCTGGACAGGGGGCAAGGACCGGGGAGCTGTTTTTT
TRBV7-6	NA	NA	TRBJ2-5	CASSPFETQYF	TGTGCCAGCAGCCCCTTTGAGACCCAGTACTTC
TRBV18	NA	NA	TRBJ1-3	CASSPKTGPGNTIYF	TGTGCCAGCTCACCAAAGACAGGTCCTGGAAACACCATATATTTT
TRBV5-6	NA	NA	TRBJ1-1	CASSLEGLGAFF	TGTGCCAGCAGCTTGGAGGGTCTAGGAGCTTTCTTT
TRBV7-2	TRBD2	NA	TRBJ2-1	CASSLVAGAKGEQFF	TGTGCCAGCAGCTTAGTTGCGGGAGCCAAGGGGGAGCAGTTCTTC
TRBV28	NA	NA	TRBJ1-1	CASSPWTVNTEAFF	TGTGCCAGCAGTCCCTGGACAGTTAACACTGAAGCTTTCTTT
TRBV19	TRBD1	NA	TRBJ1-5	CASSPARTGNNQPQHF	TGTGCCAGTAGTCCCGCCCGGACAGGAAACAATCAGCCCCAGCATTTT